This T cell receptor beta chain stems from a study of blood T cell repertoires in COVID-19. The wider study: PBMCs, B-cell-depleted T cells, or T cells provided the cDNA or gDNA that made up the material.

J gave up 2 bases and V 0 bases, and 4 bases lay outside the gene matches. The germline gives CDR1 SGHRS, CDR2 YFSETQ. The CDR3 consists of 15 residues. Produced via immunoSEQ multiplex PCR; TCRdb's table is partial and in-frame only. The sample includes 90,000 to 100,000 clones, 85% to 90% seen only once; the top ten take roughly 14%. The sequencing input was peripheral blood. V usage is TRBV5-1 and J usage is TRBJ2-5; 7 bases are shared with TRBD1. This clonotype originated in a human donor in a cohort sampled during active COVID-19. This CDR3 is CASSLVTGQQETQYF. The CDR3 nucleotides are TGCGCCAGCAGCTTGGTAACGGGACAGCAAGAGACCCAGTACTTC.